This T cell receptor (beta chain) appears in the sequencing data of a study of radiotherapy plus CTLA-4 blockade in lung cancer. Data came from immunoSEQ multiplex PCR; TCRdb stores just in-frame clones and leaves some out. The data show around 45,000 clones, with roughly 67% seen just once and 20% to 25% held by the top ten. Losses at the gene ends were 2 bases for V and 10 bases for J; bases not matched to a gene: 9. The CDR3 has 14 residues. From germline, CDR1 is SGHRS and CDR2 YFSETQ. General observations from the study: How blood T cell clones changed early, along with interferon-beta, reportedly forecast response best.

As for this clone: Its antigen is as yet unknown.

This sequence was found in a human donor with non-small cell lung cancer who had a partial response to radiotherapy plus ipilimumab. V and J are TRBV5-1 and TRBJ2-4; 7 bases match TRBD1. The sample in question was peripheral blood, obtained from a patient treated with radiotherapy plus ipilimumab. CDR3 sequence: CASSFTGQPPIQYF. The CDR3 DNA reads as TGCGCCAGCAGCTTCACGGGACAGCCACCTATTCAGTACTTC.